The clone carrying this TCR beta chain came up once. Its antigen remains unidentified. The source of the sample is a study of CD8 T cells in Susac syndrome. Whole-study findings and limits: The study recognized that the number of individuals in its TCR sequencing and HLA analysis was relatively small.

The multiple sclerosis controls were treatment-naive patients, and their relapsing-remitting disease was stable or active. RNA, at about 0.45 to 1 ug, was reverse transcribed with random hexamers. Across 54 Vbeta and 13 Jbeta, TCR beta CDR3 was amplified with immunoSEQ multiplex PCR. TCRdb called the immunoSEQ multiplex PCR reads again in MiXCR, with one record for every CDR3 protein. This table holds 75,000 to 95,000 distinct CDR3 sequences, about 91% found once. V lost 2 bases, J lost 2 bases, and 8 bases stayed unmatched. From germline, CDR1 is DFQATT and CDR2 SNEGSKA (reference sequence). The CDR3 runs 15 residues.

This sequence originates from a human donor with multiple sclerosis. This rearrangement joins TRBV20-1 to TRBJ2-7; TRBD1 agrees at 8 bases. The sequencing input was CD8+ T cells from PBMCs. The chain's CDR3 is CSARPRDRTTYEQYF. CDR3 coding DNA: TGCAGTGCTAGACCCCGGGACAGGACTACCTACGAGCAGTACTTC.